A single count supports the clone carrying this TCR beta chain. Its specificity is unknown. V shed 0 bases and J shed 5 bases, with 14 bases lying between them. Germline-derived CDR1 and CDR2 are SGHDN and FVKESK. The CDR3 consists of 16 residues. The data derive from a study of T cell responses to AZD1222 COVID-19 vaccine. Overall study: Pooling of second doses given at about 4 or about 12 weeks was done.

TCRdb's copy holds only in-frame clones and misses some; the assay was immunoSEQ multiplex PCR. The table has 150,000 to 200,000 clones, roughly 87% seen once. Study results and caveats: In a largely white British group with more females than males, clonal diversity was possibly underestimated.

The chain combines TRBV14 with TRBJ1-5; D perhaps matches TRBD1 (5 bases). Here the sequenced sample was peripheral blood, taken on day 0 of AZD1222 vaccination. The receptor was isolated from an adult in good health. CDR3 in DNA: TGTGCCAGCAGCCAAGATTGGGGCCTCGGCTATCAGCCCCAGCATTTT. This encodes CASSQDWGLGYQPQHF.